This T cell receptor (beta chain) was captured by sequencing in a study of T cell repertoires in ileal Crohn's disease. V was cut by 3 bases and J by 4 bases, with 15 bases left in between. The germline V gene encodes CDR1 SEHNR and CDR2 FQNEAQ (reference sequence). This CDR3 is 15 amino acids long. Measured with immunoSEQ multiplex PCR; TCRdb has only the in-frame clones, and not every one. The sample records approximately 27,000 clones, approximately 78% being singletons. The source material was ileal tissue. The V call is TRBV7-9, the J call TRBJ2-5; the D gene is possibly TRBD1 (6 bases). This receptor was obtained from an adult with Crohn's disease. CDR3 DNA: TGTGCCAGCAGCTTTACCAGGGACACCGCAGAGACCCAGTACTTC. Translated: CASSFTRDTAETQYF.